The rows below give T cell receptor beta chains drawn from one sample of a study of shared clonotypes between healthy human individuals. The table came from immunoSEQ multiplex PCR; TCRdb's copy has only in-frame clones and leaves some out. The sample carries about 450,000 clones, roughly three quarters recorded once. Sequencing was performed on PBMCs. The receptors shown here come from a woman aged 40 to 49 in good health. Some clones in this sample may be carry-over from other donors' samples. CDR3s include the opening cysteine and the closing phenylalanine or tryptophan. A D gene is named only where the DNA matches it firmly. For some rows the clone size is stated as once, few or many, or as a class when expanded; others skip it.

J	V	size	D	DNA	CDR3
TRBJ2-7	TRBV2	few	TRBD2	TGTGCCAGCAGTCCAGGGACTAGCGGGTACGAGCAGTACTTC	CASSPGTSGYEQYF
TRBJ1-5	TRBV18	few	TRBD1	TGTGCCAGTACTGGGGACAGATCAGCCGGGTTTCAGCCCCAGCATTTT	CASTGDRSAGFQPQHF
TRBJ2-7	TRBV11-1	.	TRBD2	TGTGCCAGCAGCGTCCTCTCTAGCGGGAGACAGTACTTC	CASSVLSSGRQYF
TRBJ2-7	TRBV7-6	.	TRBD2	TGTGCCAGCAGTCTTACCGGGACTAGCGGTTACGAGCAGTACTTC	CASSLTGTSGYEQYF
TRBJ2-7	TRBV9	.	.	TGTGCCAGCAGCGACGGTTGGGGGACACCTTCCTACGAGCAGTACTTC	CASSDGWGTPSYEQYF
TRBJ2-3	TRBV9	.	TRBD2	TGTGCCAGCAGCGTAGATCCACTAGCGGATAAGTATTTT	CASSVDPLADKYF
TRBJ1-2	TRBV5-1	.	.	TGCGCCAGCAGCTCCGAGGGGAGGGTTGTTCTGGATGGCTACACCTTC	CASSSEGRVVLDGYTF
TRBJ2-7	TRBV28	.	.	TGTGCCAGCAGTTTAAACCTAGTCGGTGGAACGGAATACGAGCAGTACTTC	CASSLNLVGGTEYEQYF
TRBJ2-5	TRBV19	.	.	TGTGCCAGTAGTCCTACTAGCCCAGAAGGTGTAGAGACCCAGTACTTC	CASSPTSPEGVETQYF
TRBJ1-4	TRBV30	.	.	TGTGCCTGGAGCTCAGGCACAACTAATGAAAAACTGTTTTTT	CAWSSGTTNEKLFF
TRBJ2-1	TRBV11-3	.	.	TGTGCCAGCAGCTTAACGGCGGGGTCCGTTGAGCAGTTCTTC	CASSLTAGSVEQFF
TRBJ1-2	TRBV19	.	.	TGTGCCAGTAGTATAGGAGCCGAGCTAGTAGGAGGCTACACCTTC	CASSIGAELVGGYTF
TRBJ2-7	TRBV10-3	.	TRBD1	TGTGCCATGGCGGGGACAGGGACCTACGAGCAGTACTTC	CAMAGTGTYEQYF
TRBJ2-7	TRBV11-1	.	TRBD2	TGTGCCAGCAGCAATCCGGGACTAGCGGGAGGCGAGCAGTACTTC	CASSNPGLAGGEQYF
TRBJ2-3	TRBV30	.	TRBD2	TGTGCCTGGAGAGACGGGGGGGATACGCAGTATTTT	CAWRDGGDTQYF
TRBJ1-2	TRBV2	.	.	TGTGCCAGCAGGGGGGCAGGGTCACAAATTATTTGGGGCTACACCTTC	CASRGAGSQIIWGYTF
TRBJ2-7	TRBV10-3	.	.	TGTGCCATTAGCGAAGGGATTAGCGACAACGAGCAGTACTTC	CAISEGISDNEQYF
TRBJ2-7	TRBV12-5	few	.	TGTGCTAGTGGTTTGGACAGCTACGAGCAGTACTTC	CASGLDSYEQYF
TRBJ2-2	TRBV2	.	.	TGTGCCAGCACATGGGAGGTTAACACCGGGGAGCTGTTTTTT	CASTWEVNTGELFF
TRBJ1-4	TRBV28	.	.	TGTGCCAGCAGTTTCGGAGGGTCTGAAAAACTGTTTTTT	CASSFGGSEKLFF
TRBJ2-6	TRBV5-8	.	.	TGTGCCAGCAACCAGGGGCCAGCTGGTGGGGCCAACGTCCTGACTTTC	CASNQGPAGGANVLTF
TRBJ2-1	TRBV7-3	.	.	TGTGCCAGCAGCTTAGGCACCACTTCCTACAATGAGCAGTTCTTC	CASSLGTTSYNEQFF
TRBJ2-1	TRBV7-3	.	TRBD2	TGTGCCAGCAGTTTAGGGACTAGGGGGTGGGATGAGCAGTTCTTC	CASSLGTRGWDEQFF
TRBJ1-5	TRBV28	.	.	TGTGCCAGCAGTCAGAGCGGGAGGGGCGGTCAGCCCCAGCATTTT	CASSQSGRGGQPQHF
TRBJ1-1	TRBV28	.	TRBD1	TGTGCCAGCAGCCTACAGGGGACTGAAGCTTTCTTT	CASSLQGTEAFF
TRBJ2-2	TRBV18	few	.	TGTGCCAGCTCACCGAACGGCCCGGCCGGGGAGCTGTTTTTT	CASSPNGPAGELFF
TRBJ2-7	TRBV9	few	.	TGTGCCAGCAGCGTAGGAGGTGGGGGGGAGCAGTACTTC	CASSVGGGGEQYF
TRBJ1-1	TRBV5-1	once	.	TGCGCCAGCAAGGATCAGGGGAACACTGAAGCTTTCTTT	CASKDQGNTEAFF
TRBJ2-1	TRBV6-4	.	.	TGTGCCAGCAGTGTGGTAGCAGGCTCCTACAATGAGCAGTTCTTC	CASSVVAGSYNEQFF
TRBJ2-3	TRBV28	once	TRBD1	TGTGCCAGCAGTTCCGGGACAGACGCAGATACGCAGTATTTT	CASSSGTDADTQYF
TRBJ1-4	TRBV29-1	.	.	TGCAGCGTTGTCAAGGGGGGAACTAATGAAAAACTGTTTTTT	CSVVKGGTNEKLFF
TRBJ2-3	TRBV5-3	.	TRBD2	TGTGCCAGAAGCTCCGGGACTAGCGGGGGGAGACTGGGCACAGATACGCAGTATTTT	CARSSGTSGGRLGTDTQYF
TRBJ2-1	TRBV27	few	.	TGTGCCAGCAGTTCCCGATTTGGGTTTAACAATGAGCAGTTCTTC	CASSSRFGFNNEQFF
TRBJ1-4	TRBV30	once	.	TGTGCCTGGAGTGTACCCCACGGGGGGGGGCCTAATGAAAAACTGTTTTTT	CAWSVPHGGGPNEKLFF
TRBJ2-1	TRBV6-4	few	.	TGTGCCAGCAGTGACTCGACCGGTAGGGGGGATGAGCAGTTCTTC	CASSDSTGRGDEQFF
TRBJ2-4	TRBV5-1	.	.	TGCGCCAGCAGCTTGTTTATTGGCGGACTCCGTTACTTC	CASSLFIGGLRYF
TRBJ1-2	TRBV27	.	TRBD1	TGTGCCAGCAGTTTACGGGGACAGGGATTTATGGACTATGGCTACACCTTC	CASSLRGQGFMDYGYTF
TRBJ2-6	TRBV28	once	.	TGTGCCAGCAGCCGCCCTTTCTCTGGGGCCAACGTCCTGACTTTC	CASSRPFSGANVLTF
TRBJ2-5	TRBV7-8	.	TRBD1	TGTGCCAGCAGCTTCTCCGGGACAGCAATATCCCAGTACTTC	CASSFSGTAISQYF
TRBJ2-1	TRBV7-3	once	TRBD1	TGTGCCAGCAGCTTAACGACACCCGGGACAGGTTTGAATGAGCAGTTCTTC	CASSLTTPGTGLNEQFF
TRBJ2-2	TRBV5-1	.	.	TGCGCCAGCAGCTTGGGACCGGGATCACTCCTCGGCACCGGGGAGCTGTTTTTT	CASSLGPGSLLGTGELFF
TRBJ2-2	TRBV6-6	.	.	TGTGCCAGCAGGGACAGGAACACCGGGGAGCTGTTTTTT	CASRDRNTGELFF
TRBJ1-1	TRBV5-1	.	.	TGCGCCAGCAGCTTGACGGGGGTGACTGAAGCTTTCTTT	CASSLTGVTEAFF
TRBJ2-5	TRBV2	.	.	TGTGCCAGCAGTGTACAGCGCCAAGAGACCCAGTACTTC	CASSVQRQETQYF
TRBJ2-7	TRBV5-8	.	TRBD2	TGTGCCAGCAGCCGGAGCCCGGGACTAGCGCAGTACGAGCAGTACTTC	CASSRSPGLAQYEQYF
TRBJ2-1	TRBV19	.	.	TGTCCCGCGAACTACAATGAGCAGTTCTTC	CPANYNEQFF
TRBJ2-3	TRBV6-1	few	.	TGTGCCAGCAGTGAAACCCAGATCACAGATACGCAGTATTTT	CASSETQITDTQYF